Shown below are 6 T cell receptor beta chains from a single sample sequenced in a study of blood T cells in healthy people across ages. Together with a sample-barcoded 5' primer, a J-beta primer mix was included in a second PCR lasting about 7 to 11 cycles. Using its own MiXCR run on the 5' RACE reads, TCRdb lists one record per CDR3 protein. The profile covers roughly 700,000 distinct CDR3 sequences, with 32% appearing a single time and approximately 15% taken by the ten largest. Input material: blood. All receptors come from a woman of 80 years or more in good health.

With respect to this clonotype: Given a much more abundant clone one base away, this may be a read error. The chain combines TRBV12-3 or TRBV12-4 with TRBJ2-7; TRBD2 aligns across 8 bases. CDR3 length: 18 residues. The V gene end was trimmed by 5 bases and the J gene end by 7 bases; junction bases not matched to a gene: 22. CDR3 nucleotides: TGTGCCAGCAGTCTAATTAGCGGGGCGCTGGGCTCCTACAATGAGCAGTACTTC. Its protein product is CASSLISGALGSYNEQYF.

In regard to this clonotype: One base away lies a much larger clone, so this may be a sequencing read error. The gene calls are TRBV29-1 and TRBJ1-4, with TRBD1 as a possible D gene (5 bases). The CDR3 loop spans 12 amino acids. Looked up from germline, CDR1 is SQVTM and CDR2 is ANQGSEA. The CDR3, as DNA: TGCGCCGGGGGGACGGCAAATGAAAAACGGTTTTTT. This gives the protein CAGGTANEKRFF.

The sample holds many counts of this clonotype. V usage is TRBV3-1 and J usage is TRBJ1-2, with 9 bases aligning to TRBD1. Germline V CDR1 and CDR2: LGHDT, YNNKEL (reference sequence). The CDR3 consists of 15 residues. V was pared by 6 bases and J by 2 bases, with 7 bases of the junction left unmatched. Here the CDR3 reads CASSRSTGGNYGYTF. For the CDR3, the DNA is TGTGCCAGCAGTCGATCGACAGGGGGAAACTATGGCTACACCTTC.

This clonotype was seen ten or more times. This chain joins TRBV3-1 and TRBJ2-3, with 11 positions matching TRBD2. V lost 3 bases, J lost 10 bases, and 3 bases stayed unmatched. Per the germline V gene, CDR1 is LGHDT and CDR2 is YNNKEL (reference sequence). The CDR3 is 13 amino acids. As DNA, the CDR3 is TGTGCCAGCAGCCAGGAACTAGCGGGGGCGCAGTATTTT. The encoded protein is CASSQELAGAQYF.

The chain employs TRBV6-6 and TRBJ2-1; the match to TRBD2 covers 9 bases. Unmatched junction bases numbered 8, after V lost 7 bases and J lost 4 bases. The V gene's germline CDR1 is MNHNY and CDR2 SVGAGI (reference sequence). The CDR3 has 15 residues. The CDR3 region is CASNPGTSSYNEQFF. The CDR3, as DNA: TGTGCCAGCAATCCCGGGACTAGCAGTTACAATGAGCAGTTCTTC.

CDR3 in amino acids: CSAARAGGGYTF. The CDR3 DNA follows: TGCAGCGCGGCTAGGGCAGGAGGAGGCTACACCTTC. The V call is TRBV29-1, the J call TRBJ1-2, with no clear D. V shed 7 bases and J shed 8 bases, with 17 bases lying between them. The CDR3 contains 12 residues. Germline values: CDR1 SQVTM, CDR2 ANQGSEA.